This T cell receptor beta chain is from a study of cytomegalovirus exposure and HLA in healthy donors. General study results and limits: Cytomegalovirus status was reportedly diagnosed by the classifier with high specificity and sensitivity.

Turning to this clone: Its matching antigen is unknown.

V was trimmed by 5 bases and J by 7 bases, leaving 15 bases between them. Looked up from germline, CDR1 is KGHSH and CDR2 is LQKENI. The CDR3 extends over 15 amino acids. PCR employed 60 Vbeta and 13 Jbeta primers. Profiled with immunoSEQ multiplex PCR; TCRdb holds only in-frame clones, not every one. The sample lists around 170,000 clones; around 72% were seen once. The sample taken for sequencing was PBMCs. The V and J genes are TRBV18 and TRBJ1-6; D remains ambiguous. The sequence derives from a woman between 45 and 60 years old in good health and CMV-seropositive. DNA of the CDR3: TGTGCCAGCTCATCTAATGGAGGCAGGAATTCACCCCTCCACTTT. Its protein is CASSSNGGRNSPLHF.